Listed here are 15 T cell receptor beta chains from one sample, sequenced in a study of Graves' ophthalmopathy and Graves' hyperthyroidism (dated by TCRdb to 2016 to 2018). Reads for this sample came from an Illumina HiSeq 2000. TCR beta CDR3 regions were amplified from RNA transcripts for repertoire sequencing. HTBI primers and the Qiagen OneStep RT-PCR kit were used in a first-round RT-PCR, which was followed by a second-round multiplex PCR, size selection and purification. TCRdb trimmed public reads at Q25 via fastp, called clones via MiXCR and kept in-frame beta chains. Duplicate CDR3 protein sequences are folded into a single record with the most common DNA and genes. Recorded for this sample are approximately 1.2 million distinct CDR3 sequences; less than 45% of them occurred a single time. Together, the top ten hold around 10% of the sample. Sequencing was done on a sample of peripheral blood or thyroid tissue (not recorded which). All receptors derive from an adult man with Graves' hyperthyroidism.

This chain joins TRBV29-1 and TRBJ1-5, with D perhaps matching TRBD1 (5 bases). CDR3 length: 13 amino acids. Germline assignment: CDR1 SQVTM and CDR2 ANQGSEA. V dropped 7 bases and J dropped 5 bases, with 15 bases sitting between them. The CDR3 sequence is CSGRGAADQPQHF. The CDR3 coding sequence is TGCAGCGGACGTGGGGCAGCAGATCAGCCCCAGCATTTT.

The V gene is TRBV9, the J gene TRBJ1-2; possible D gene TRBD1, 6 bases. CDR1 and CDR2 from the germline V gene are SGDLS and YYNGEE. The CDR3 extends over 16 amino acids. Trimming took 0 bases from V and 4 from J, leaving 16 bases between them. The CDR3 DNA sequence: TGTGCCAGCAGCGTAGAGTCAGGAGGGGGAGGCTATGGCTACACCTTC. Its translation is CASSVESGGGGYGYTF.

This clonotype was detected ten times or more. DNA for the CDR3: TGTGCCATCAGTACTTCCGGGACAGGGGGGGAGCCCCAGCATTTT. It codes for CAISTSGTGGEPQHF. The chain couples TRBV10-3 to TRBJ1-5; 11 bases map to TRBD1. The CDR3 extends over 15 amino acids. V shed 5 bases, J shed 8 bases, and the junction held 8 bases outside the gene matches. Germline CDR1 reads ENHRY; CDR2 reads SYGVKD.

The chain joins TRBV5-4 to TRBJ2-5; D is undetermined. The germline V gene encodes CDR1 SGHNT and CDR2 YYREEE (reference sequence). Trimming removed 4 bases at V and 1 base at J, with 14 bases between. This CDR3 region has 15 residues. DNA of the CDR3: TGTGCCAGCAGCGGGTGGACGGGTCGCCAAGAGACCCAGTACTTC. Amino acid sequence: CASSGWTGRQETQYF.

In this sample, this clonotype turned up many times. This rearrangement joins TRBV20-1 to TRBJ1-5, with no clear D. Trimming removed 2 bases at V and 1 base at J, with 12 bases between. The CDR3 runs 15 residues. Germline V gene sequence: CDR1 DFQATT, CDR2 SNEGSKA (reference sequence). DNA for the CDR3: TGCAGTGCTAGACCCCCACGGCAGAGCAATCAGCCCCAGCATTTT. Its protein product is CSARPPRQSNQPQHF.

This sequence joins TRBV10-2 and TRBJ1-6; D might be TRBD1 (5 bases). The CDR3 runs 14 residues. Germline V gene lookup returns CDR1 WSHSY and CDR2 SAAADI. Trimming removed 6 bases from V and 10 bases from J, with 16 bases in between. The chain's CDR3 is CASRSLREDSPLHF. The DNA of the CDR3 is TGCGCCAGCAGAAGTCTCAGGGAGGACTCACCCCTCCACTTT.

This clonotype was counted a few times. The V call is TRBV20-1, the J call TRBJ1-2; 7 bases map to TRBD1. Germline CDR1 reads DFQATT; CDR2 reads SNEGSKA (reference sequence). Trimming took 5 bases from V and 8 from J; bases not matched to a gene: 20. CDR3 length equals 16 residues. The CDR3, as DNA: TGCAGTGCTTGGGCCCAGGGGGATCATTTGAGGTGGGGCTACACCTTC. It encodes CSAWAQGDHLRWGYTF.

V usage is TRBV14 and J usage is TRBJ1-4; a weak D match, TRBD1 (5 bases). CDR3 length: 15 amino acids. Looked up from germline, CDR1 is SGHDN and CDR2 is FVKESK. Deletions cut 0 bases from V and 8 bases from J, with 13 bases between. The CDR3 DNA is TGTGCCAGCAGCCAAGATCTATGGGGACCGGAAAAACTGTTTTTT. It is translated as CASSQDLWGPEKLFF.

This clonotype was detected only once. The chain is built from TRBV19 and TRBJ2-5; no clear D. There are 13 residues in the CDR3. V lost 5 bases, J lost 1 base, and 8 bases lay in between. Germline CDR1 reads LNHDA; CDR2 reads SQIVND (reference sequence). CDR3 nucleotide sequence: TGTGCCAGTAGTGTCAACGCCCAAGAGACCCAGTACTTC. Its translation: CASSVNAQETQYF.

The CDR3 DNA reads TGTGCCAGCAGTCCAGCCCGCGGCACTAGCGGGAGCCTTAACAACAGGGAGCTGTTTTTT. Translating gives CASSPARGTSGSLNNRELFF. The rearrangement joins TRBV12-3 or TRBV12-4 to TRBJ2-2; 11 bases match TRBD2. Unmatched junction bases numbered 23, after V lost 5 bases and J lost 9 bases. This CDR3 region has 20 residues.

This clonotype was found a few times. The chain links TRBV27 to TRBJ1-1; D is undetermined. The CDR3 totals 16 residues. V lost 1 base and J lost 1, with 13 bases in between. Germline V gene sequence: CDR1 MNHEY, CDR2 SMNVEV (reference sequence). Here the CDR3 reads CASSLFKVWKNTEAFF. In DNA form, the CDR3 reads TGTGCCAGCAGTTTATTCAAGGTTTGGAAGAACACTGAAGCTTTCTTT.

This clonotype showed up many times. The gene calls are TRBV29-1 and TRBJ1-1, with D maybe TRBD1 (6 bases). This CDR3 contains 16 residues. Germline-derived CDR1 and CDR2 are SQVTM and ANQGSEA. Trimming shortened V by 7 bases and J by 0 bases, and 21 bases separated the two germline ends. The CDR3 region has the DNA TGCAGCGGCCGACAGCAGGGGAGAGGGTTGAACACTGAAGCTTTCTTT. It translates to CSGRQQGRGLNTEAFF.

V usage is TRBV25-1 and J usage is TRBJ2-5; 10 nucleotides line up with TRBD2. Unmatched junction bases numbered 13, after V lost 2 bases and J lost 4 bases. CDR1 and CDR2 from the germline V gene are MGHDK and SYGVNS. The CDR3 spans 18 residues. This chain's CDR3 is CASSERASGGPNPETQYF. The CDR3 DNA sequence: TGTGCCAGCAGTGAAAGGGCTAGCGGGGGACCTAACCCAGAGACCCAGTACTTC.

This clonotype was recorded at least ten times. The chain has TRBV15 and TRBJ2-7; D is unclear. The CDR3 loop spans 15 amino acids. The V gene lost 1 base and the J gene lost 0 bases, with 10 bases spanning the gap. The germline V gene encodes CDR1 LNHNV and CDR2 YYDKDF (reference sequence). The CDR3 is CATSRASPGSYEQYF. CDR3 bases: TGTGCCACCAGCAGAGCCTCCCCGGGCTCCTACGAGCAGTACTTC.

This clonotype was seen repeatedly, ten times or more. The DNA for the CDR3 is TGTGCCAGCAGCCAATCGATAAAGGGCTCTGGCTACACCTTC. It codes for CASSQSIKGSGYTF. The genes are TRBV16 and TRBJ1-2; D not certain. CDR1 is KGHSY and CDR2 is FQNENV in the germline V gene. V shed 0 bases and J shed 7 bases, with 12 bases lying between them. There are 14 residues in the CDR3.